This section outlines one T cell receptor beta chain sequence together with its context. The data were produced by immunoSEQ multiplex PCR, yet TCRdb's version contains in-frame clones alone and is incomplete. Of around 67,000 clones listed, 90% to 95% are singletons. These data originate in a study of blood T cell repertoires in COVID-19. The CDR3 has 15 residues. V shed 6 bases and J 3 bases; nucleotides not matched to a gene: 7. Germline V gene data show CDR1 as SNHLY and CDR2 as FYNNEI. The sample comprised peripheral blood. The sequence came from a human donor in a cohort sampled during active COVID-19. This chain uses TRBV2 with TRBJ2-5; TRBD2 matches 10 bases. The CDR3 nucleotides are TGTGCCAGCAGAGCCCCGGGACTAGCGAAAGAGACCCAGTACTTC. Translation: CASRAPGLAKETQYF.